These 29 T cell receptor beta chains were sequenced from one sample in a study of blood T cell repertoires in COVID-19. The protocol was immunoSEQ multiplex PCR, while the TCRdb copy is restricted to in-frame clones and leaves out a portion. Here the sample spans 55,000 to 80,000 clones, about four fifths being singletons. The sample comprised peripheral blood. The receptors derive from a man aged 50 to 60 with active COVID-19.

The chain carries TRBV20-1 and TRBJ1-6, with D perhaps TRBD1 (6 bases). There are 15 residues in the CDR3. Trimming cost V 3 bases and J 7 bases, with 16 bases left between them. The germline gives CDR1 DFQATT, CDR2 SNEGSKA (reference sequence). The CDR3 nucleotides read TGCAGTGCTAGTACAGAACAGGGTGAAAATTCACCCCTCCACTTT. This encodes CSASTEQGENSPLHF.

This sequence joins TRBV7-3 and TRBJ1-1, with no clear D. The V end lost 2 bases, the J end lost 1 base, and 5 bases lay between the germline ends. Germline V gene lookup returns CDR1 SGHTA and CDR2 FQGTGA. The CDR3 runs 13 residues. The CDR3 protein is CASSLSGNTEAFF. The CDR3 DNA reads TGTGCCAGCAGCTTATCGGGGAACACTGAAGCTTTCTTT. The variable domain in full, with the rest retrieved from reference TRBV7-3 and TRBJ1-1, is GAGVSQTPSNKVTEKGKYVELRCDPISGHTALYWYRQSLGQGPEFLIYFQGTGAADDSGLPNDRFFAVRPEGSVSTLKIQRTERGDSAVYLCASSLSGNTEAFFGQGTRLTVV.

For the CDR3, the DNA is TGTGCCAGCAGCTTGGCCCGCGGCAGACAAGAGACCCAGTACTTC. Translation gives CASSLARGRQETQYF. The J gene is TRBJ2-5, the V gene TRBV5-8; D ambiguous. The CDR3 runs to 15 residues. V gave up 0 bases and J gave up 2 bases, with 11 bases separating them. Germline-derived CDR1 and CDR2 are SGHTS and YDEGEE.

The gene calls are TRBV18 and TRBJ2-6; D gene ambiguous. This CDR3 spans 16 amino acids. Germline-derived CDR1 and CDR2 are KGHSH and LQKENI. Trimming removed 2 bases from V and 0 bases from J, with 8 bases in between. CDR3 in amino acids: CASSPSQFSGANVLTF. For the CDR3, the DNA is TGTGCCAGCTCACCATCCCAATTCTCTGGGGCCAACGTCCTGACTTTC.

The chain uses TRBV2 and TRBJ2-5; TRBD2 matches 8 bases. Losses at the gene ends were 6 bases for V and 4 bases for J; bases not matched to a gene: 4. The CDR3 is made up of 13 amino acids. Germline assignment: CDR1 SNHLY and CDR2 FYNNEI. The CDR3 DNA reads as TGTGCCAGCAGGCAACTAGCGGCAGAGACCCAGTACTTC. It yields the protein CASRQLAAETQYF.

This clone was counted a single time. The chain is built from TRBV9 and TRBJ2-1; 10 positions match TRBD2. Germline-derived CDR1 and CDR2 are SGDLS and YYNGEE. Losses at the gene ends were 4 bases for V and 7 bases for J; bases not matched to a gene: 8. This CDR3 is 15 amino acids long. CDR3 sequence: CASSPVGSGRNEQFF. CDR3 DNA: TGTGCCAGCAGCCCCGTGGGTAGCGGGAGGAATGAGCAGTTCTTC.

This chain connects TRBV15 to TRBJ1-2; tentative D call: TRBD1 (6 bases). Deletions cut 8 bases from V and 5 bases from J, with 21 bases between. Per germline, CDR1 LNHNV and CDR2 YYDKDF (reference sequence). The CDR3 contains 15 residues. DNA of the CDR3: TGTGCCACCCGATTACCGGGACAATCACTATATGGCTACACCTTC. Amino acid sequence: CATRLPGQSLYGYTF.

The chain recombines TRBV2 with TRBJ2-2, with TRBD1 matching over 7 bases. The CDR3 is made up of 14 amino acids. V shed 6 bases, J shed 1 base, and the junction held 2 bases outside the gene matches. In germline, CDR1 is SNHLY, CDR2 FYNNEI. CDR3 bases: TGTGCCAGCAGGGACAGGATGAACACCGGGGAGCTGTTTTTT. It is translated as CASRDRMNTGELFF.

This clone has a single count. The rearrangement uses TRBV18 and TRBJ1-1; possible D gene TRBD1, 6 bases. Germline V lookup: CDR1 KGHSH, CDR2 LQKENI. The germline V and J ends were trimmed by 3 bases and 2 bases, with 13 bases remaining between them. This CDR3 contains 15 residues. CDR3 nucleotides: TGTGCCAGCTCACCTTTTTCAGGGGAAAACACTGAAGCTTTCTTT. It codes for CASSPFSGENTEAFF.

This clone was counted a single time. J is TRBJ2-5 and V is TRBV4-2; 10 bases map to TRBD2. V was pared by 2 bases and J by 1 base, with 4 bases of the junction left unmatched. Germline loops: CDR1 LGHNA, CDR2 YNFKEQ. The CDR3 sequence is 16 residues long. The DNA of the CDR3 is TGTGCCAGCAGCCAATTGGGACTAGCGACCCAAGAGACCCAGTACTTC. Amino acid sequence: CASSQLGLATQETQYF.

This chain connects TRBV5-1 to TRBJ1-2, with 7 bases lining up with TRBD1. Germline-derived CDR1 and CDR2 are SGHRS and YFSETQ. J lost 10 bases, V lost 1 base, and 4 bases had no gene match. CDR3 length equals 12 residues. The CDR3 region has the DNA TGCGCCAGCAGCTTGACAGGGGCGGACTACACCTTC. Amino acids: CASSLTGADYTF.

The chain has TRBV3-1 (or the pseudogene TRBV3-2) and TRBJ2-3; TRBD2 aligns across 9 bases. The V and J ends lost 1 base and 6 bases, in that order; junction bases with no gene match: 8. The CDR3 has 16 amino acids. CDR1 and CDR2 from the germline V gene are LGHDT and YNNKEL (reference sequence). The chain's CDR3 is CASSQGMRGGRDTQYF. The CDR3, as DNA: TGTGCCAGCAGCCAAGGGATGCGGGGGGGACGGGATACGCAGTATTTT.

The V call is TRBV19, the J call TRBJ2-5; D perhaps matches TRBD2 (6 bases). V lost 7 bases, J lost 1 base, and 10 bases lay in between. Germline values: CDR1 LNHDA, CDR2 SQIVND (reference sequence). The CDR3 runs to 13 residues. Here the CDR3 DNA reads TGTGCCAGTATGGGCGGGGCCCAAGAGACCCAGTACTTC. It yields the protein CASMGGAQETQYF.

This clone was observed once. This chain links TRBV9 with TRBJ2-1; 10 bases match TRBD2. Germline CDR1 is SGDLS and CDR2 is YYNGEE. Unmatched junction bases numbered 10, after V lost 4 bases and J lost 9 bases. This CDR3 has 15 amino acids. Here the CDR3 reads CASSILAGEGVEQFF. In DNA form, the CDR3 reads TGTGCCAGCAGCATTCTAGCGGGGGAAGGGGTTGAGCAGTTCTTC.

The chain combines TRBV7-3 with TRBJ1-3; possibly TRBD1 for D (5 bases). There are 18 residues in the CDR3. V lost 3 bases to trimming and J lost 0 bases, with 18 bases between them. Germline V gene lookup returns CDR1 SGHTA and CDR2 FQGTGA. CDR3 loop: CASSFRTVGAHSGNTIYF. The CDR3 coding sequence is TGTGCCAGCAGCTTTAGGACCGTTGGGGCACACTCTGGAAACACCATATATTTT.

The chain has TRBV7-3 and TRBJ1-6, with TRBD1 identical over 11 bases. This CDR3 is built from 16 residues. From germline, CDR1 is SGHTA and CDR2 FQGTGA. V gave up 2 bases and J gave up 9 bases; unmatched junction bases: 6. The CDR3 nucleotides read TGTGCCAGCAGCTTATCTGGACAGGGGGCGGGTTCACCCCTCCACTTT. Amino acids: CASSLSGQGAGSPLHF.

This rearrangement joins TRBV10-3 to TRBJ2-7, with TRBD2 matching over 10 bases. From germline, CDR1 is ENHRY and CDR2 SYGVKD. Trimming cost V 3 bases and J 0 bases; bases outside gene matches: 5. The CDR3 extends over 16 amino acids. The CDR3: CAISDSGLADSYEQYF. DNA of the CDR3: TGTGCCATCAGTGACTCCGGACTAGCGGACTCCTACGAGCAGTACTTC.

This chain joins TRBV24-1 and TRBJ2-7; D possibly corresponds to TRBD1 (5 bases). CDR1 is KGHDR, CDR2 SFDVKD, per germline. This CDR3 region has 15 residues. Trimming removed 2 bases from V and 5 bases from J, with 15 bases in between. CDR3 region: CATSDYGPQGDEQYF. DNA for the CDR3: TGTGCCACCAGTGATTATGGGCCTCAGGGCGACGAGCAGTACTTC.

J is TRBJ1-2 and V is TRBV5-1, with TRBD1 matching over 9 bases. The CDR3 contains 14 residues. Germline V gives CDR1 SGHRS, CDR2 YFSETQ. V was pared by 1 base and J by 7 bases, with 5 bases of the junction left unmatched. Written as DNA, the CDR3 is TGCGCCAGCAGCTTGCATGGGACAGGGTTTGGCTACACCTTC. This gives the protein CASSLHGTGFGYTF.

The chain is built from TRBV7-2 and TRBJ2-1; D is undetermined. Germline CDR1 SGHTA, CDR2 FQGNSA. The V and J ends lost 4 bases and 6 bases respectively, with 7 bases between them. This CDR3 region has 12 residues. The CDR3 sequence is CASSSILNEQFF. CDR3 in DNA: TGTGCCAGCAGCTCCATACTCAATGAGCAGTTCTTC.

The chain carries TRBV5-1 and TRBJ2-7, with 7 bases aligning to TRBD1. Germline loops: CDR1 SGHRS, CDR2 YFSETQ. CDR3 length equals 15 residues. With 4 bases clipped from V and 2 bases from J, the junction kept 9 bases outside the gene matches. The CDR3 protein is CASSHGQDAPYEQYF. DNA for the CDR3: TGCGCCAGCAGCCATGGACAGGATGCCCCCTACGAGCAGTACTTC.

Here the CDR3 reads CASSSRQGQETQYF. As DNA, the CDR3 is TGTGCCAGCAGTTCCAGACAGGGTCAAGAGACCCAGTACTTC. The chain employs TRBV27 and TRBJ2-5; TRBD1 agrees at 7 bases. This CDR3 has 14 amino acids. Germline assignment: CDR1 MNHEY and CDR2 SMNVEV (reference sequence). V trimming: 4 bases; J trimming: 2 bases; junction bases outside the gene matches: 4.

The rearrangement links TRBV6-5 to TRBJ1-5; TRBD1 agrees at 8 bases. CDR3 length equals 15 residues. Germline trimming cut 4 bases from V and 4 bases from J; bases unmatched to any gene: 6. Germline V gene data show CDR1 as MNHEY and CDR2 as SVGAGI. The CDR3 nucleotides are TGTGCCAGCAGTTCCGCCGGGACAGGTAATCAGCCCCAGCATTTT. Its translation: CASSSAGTGNQPQHF.

This clone was recorded many times. The V call is TRBV6-1, the J call TRBJ1-2, with 7 nucleotides matching TRBD1. V shed 1 base, J shed 4 bases, and the junction held 6 bases outside the gene matches. Germline V lookup: CDR1 MNHNS, CDR2 SASEGT. The CDR3 runs 15 residues. In DNA form, the CDR3 reads TGTGCCAGCAGTGAAGGACAGGGACCCTTCTATGGCTACACCTTC. Amino acid sequence: CASSEGQGPFYGYTF.

This chain connects TRBV2 to TRBJ2-1, with TRBD2 matching over 7 bases. Germline CDR1 SNHLY, CDR2 FYNNEI. Trimming removed 3 bases from V and 7 bases from J; junction bases left unmatched: 3. The CDR3 runs 13 residues. The CDR3 protein is CASSDRGGNEQFF. Here the CDR3 DNA reads TGTGCCAGCAGTGATCGGGGAGGGAATGAGCAGTTCTTC. Variable domain in full (rest from reference TRBV2 and TRBJ2-1): EPEVTQTPSHQVTQMGQEVILRCVPISNHLYFYWYRQILGQKVEFLVSFYNNEISEKSEIFDDQFSVERPDGSNFTLKIRSTKLEDSAMYFCASSDRGGNEQFFGPGTRLTVL.

The chain uses TRBV5-4 and TRBJ1-2; TRBD1 matches 7 bases. Per germline, CDR1 SGHNT and CDR2 YYREEE (reference sequence). V trimming: 1 base; J trimming: 3 bases; junction bases outside the gene matches: 12. The CDR3 is 17 residues long. The DNA of the CDR3 is TGTGCCAGCAGCTTGACTCCAAGACGGCAGGGGGACTATGGCTACACCTTC. It specifies CASSLTPRRQGDYGYTF. Supplemented by reference TRBV5-4 and TRBJ1-2, the full variable domain reads ETGVTQSPTHLIKTRGQQVTLRCSSQSGHNTVSWYQQALGQGPQFIFQYYREEENGRGNFPPRFSGLQFPNYSSELNVNALELDDSALYLCASSLTPRRQGDYGYTFGSGTRLTVV.

V usage is TRBV5-1 and J usage is TRBJ2-5, with 8 bases fitting TRBD2. There are 17 residues in the CDR3. Germline assignment: CDR1 SGHRS and CDR2 YFSETQ. Trimming at V came to 4 bases and at J to 4 bases, leaving 15 bases not matched to a gene. CDR3 sequence (DNA): TGCGCCAGCAGCCCGCGGGGTCCCCGGGAGGGGTCAGAGACCCAGTACTTC. Translated, it gives CASSPRGPREGSETQYF.

V and J are TRBV5-4 and TRBJ1-2, with D unresolved. CDR3 length equals 14 residues. The germline V and J ends were trimmed by 0 bases and 7 bases, with 13 bases remaining between them. CDR1 SGHNT and CDR2 YYREEE come from the germline V gene (reference sequence). CDR3 protein: CASSLDFERGGYTF. Written as DNA, the CDR3 is TGTGCCAGCAGCTTGGATTTTGAACGGGGTGGCTACACCTTC.

This sequence joins TRBV7-9 and TRBJ2-1, with 7 bases lining up with TRBD2. The CDR3 sequence is 14 residues long. Looked up from germline, CDR1 is SEHNR and CDR2 is FQNEAQ (reference sequence). After removal of 7 bases from V and 10 bases from J, the junction contained 13 bases not matched to a gene. This CDR3 reads CASTPGGGINEQFF. The CDR3 nucleotides are TGTGCCAGCACCCCGGGGGGAGGGATCAACGAGCAGTTCTTC.